This passage covers 9 T cell receptor beta chains from one sample sequenced in a study of cytomegalovirus exposure and HLA in healthy donors. Profiling relied on immunoSEQ multiplex PCR, and the TCRdb table lists in-frame clones only, not all of them. This sample yields some 49,000 clones, of which 94% are seen a single time; approximately 7.8% belongs to the top ten. The sequenced material came from PBMCs. The receptor set was obtained from a young woman in good health and CMV-seropositive.

The chain carries TRBV29-1 and TRBJ2-3; no clear D. V gave up 3 bases and J gave up 2 bases, with 9 bases separating them. The germline V gene has CDR1 SQVTM and CDR2 ANQGSEA. The CDR3 covers 13 residues. CDR3 sequence: CSVEGRYTDTQYF. The CDR3 nucleotides read TGCAGCGTTGAGGGCAGATACACAGATACGCAGTATTTT.

The chain is built from TRBV6-4 and TRBJ2-3; D might be TRBD1 (5 bases). The CDR3 is 16 amino acids. Per germline, CDR1 MRHNA and CDR2 SNTAGT. The V end was cut by 0 bases, the J end by 2 bases, with 12 bases between. The CDR3 spells CASSDSTRATTDTQYF. The CDR3, as DNA: TGTGCCAGCAGTGACTCGACCAGGGCTACCACAGATACGCAGTATTTT.

This chain uses TRBV18 with TRBJ1-5; 8 bases are a match to TRBD1. This CDR3 is built from 16 residues. Unmatched junction bases numbered 7, after V lost 4 bases and J lost 2 bases. The germline CDR1 and CDR2 sequences are KGHSH and LQKENI. In DNA form, the CDR3 reads TGTGCCAGCTCACGGGACAGGCCCTTTGGCAATCAGCCCCAGCATTTT. The encoded protein is CASSRDRPFGNQPQHF.

V gene TRBV28 combines with J gene TRBJ2-3; TRBD1 matches 12 bases. This CDR3 spans 15 amino acids. J gave up 2 bases and V 6 bases, and 3 bases lay outside the gene matches. Germline-derived CDR1 and CDR2 are MDHEN and SYDVKM. Here the CDR3 reads CASRPGQGATDTQYF. For the CDR3, the DNA is TGTGCCAGCAGGCCGGGACAGGGGGCCACAGATACGCAGTATTTT.

The chain carries TRBV28 and TRBJ2-7; maybe TRBD1 (6 bases). V lost 7 bases and J lost 3, with 16 bases in between. The germline CDR1 and CDR2 sequences are MDHEN and SYDVKM. The CDR3 spans 14 residues. CDR3: CASIQDRAHYEQYF. The CDR3 DNA sequence: TGTGCCAGCATCCAGGACAGAGCCCACTACGAGCAGTACTTC.

The chain uses TRBV27 and TRBJ2-1; the D gene is possibly TRBD1 (6 bases). Trimming took 0 bases from V and 10 from J, leaving 10 bases between them. Germline CDR1 is MNHEY and CDR2 is SMNVEV (reference sequence). The CDR3 contains 13 residues. CDR3 sequence reads: CASSLSDRIEQFF. The CDR3 nucleotides read TGTGCCAGCAGTTTATCTGACAGGATCGAGCAGTTCTTC.

The chain combines TRBV7-9 with TRBJ1-4; D is possibly TRBD1 (6 bases). V lost 10 bases, J lost 6 bases, and 15 bases lay in between. The germline V gene has CDR1 SEHNR and CDR2 FQNEAQ (reference sequence). The CDR3 length is 13 residues. The DNA of the CDR3 is TGTGCCACCGTTCGGGGGGCTGATGAAAAACTGTTTTTT. Translating gives CATVRGADEKLFF.

The chain employs TRBV27 and TRBJ2-1; TRBD2 aligns across 8 bases. With 2 bases clipped from V and 7 bases from J, the junction kept 10 bases outside the gene matches. Germline CDR1 reads MNHEY; CDR2 reads SMNVEV (reference sequence). CDR3 length: 16 amino acids. CDR3 sequence (DNA): TGTGCCAGCAGTTTACGAAGCGGGGGACTATGGAATGAGCAGTTCTTC. This gives the protein CASSLRSGGLWNEQFF.

The chain links TRBV28 to TRBJ2-7; 8 positions agree with TRBD2. The CDR3 covers 14 residues. Germline assignment: CDR1 MDHEN and CDR2 SYDVKM. V dropped 6 bases and J dropped 6; count of bases not matched to a gene: 10. The CDR3 region has the DNA TGTGCCAGCAGCCACGGGAGGGAGGCGGGCGAGCAGTACTTC. Protein sequence: CASSHGREAGEQYF.